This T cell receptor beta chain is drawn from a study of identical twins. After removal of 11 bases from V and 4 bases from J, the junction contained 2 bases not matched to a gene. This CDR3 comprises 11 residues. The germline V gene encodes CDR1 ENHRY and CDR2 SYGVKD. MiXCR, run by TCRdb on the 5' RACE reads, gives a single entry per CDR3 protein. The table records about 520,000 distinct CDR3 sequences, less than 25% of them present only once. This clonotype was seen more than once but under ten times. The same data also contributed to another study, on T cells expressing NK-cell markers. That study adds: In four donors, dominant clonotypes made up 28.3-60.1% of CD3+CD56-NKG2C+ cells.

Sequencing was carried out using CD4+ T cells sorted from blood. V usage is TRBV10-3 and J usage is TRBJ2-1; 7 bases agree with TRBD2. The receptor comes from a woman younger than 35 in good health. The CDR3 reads CAGGGYNEQFF. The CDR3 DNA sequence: TGTGCCGGGGGGGGATACAATGAGCAGTTCTTC.